Detailed here is one T cell receptor (beta chain). This sample is part of a study of long-term antiretroviral therapy in people with HIV. V was clipped by 3 bases and J by 0 bases, with 13 bases between them. CDR1 is LNHDA, CDR2 SQIVND, per germline (reference sequence). The CDR3 has 16 amino acids. Assay version v3.0 of immunoSEQ was used, and it was run at survey level. Produced via immunoSEQ multiplex PCR; TCRdb's table is partial and in-frame only. The sample has 25,000 to 35,000 clones, 70% to 90% seen once. The TCR originated in a man aged 18-30 years with HIV. The chain is built from TRBV19 and TRBJ2-3; D may be TRBD2 (6 bases). The sequenced sample was unsorted PBMCs, obtained 0.8 years before starting antiretroviral therapy. CDR3 nucleotide sequence: TGTGCCAGTAGTATCCCGACTAGTTTTAGCACAGATACGCAGTATTTT. Translating gives CASSIPTSFSTDTQYF.